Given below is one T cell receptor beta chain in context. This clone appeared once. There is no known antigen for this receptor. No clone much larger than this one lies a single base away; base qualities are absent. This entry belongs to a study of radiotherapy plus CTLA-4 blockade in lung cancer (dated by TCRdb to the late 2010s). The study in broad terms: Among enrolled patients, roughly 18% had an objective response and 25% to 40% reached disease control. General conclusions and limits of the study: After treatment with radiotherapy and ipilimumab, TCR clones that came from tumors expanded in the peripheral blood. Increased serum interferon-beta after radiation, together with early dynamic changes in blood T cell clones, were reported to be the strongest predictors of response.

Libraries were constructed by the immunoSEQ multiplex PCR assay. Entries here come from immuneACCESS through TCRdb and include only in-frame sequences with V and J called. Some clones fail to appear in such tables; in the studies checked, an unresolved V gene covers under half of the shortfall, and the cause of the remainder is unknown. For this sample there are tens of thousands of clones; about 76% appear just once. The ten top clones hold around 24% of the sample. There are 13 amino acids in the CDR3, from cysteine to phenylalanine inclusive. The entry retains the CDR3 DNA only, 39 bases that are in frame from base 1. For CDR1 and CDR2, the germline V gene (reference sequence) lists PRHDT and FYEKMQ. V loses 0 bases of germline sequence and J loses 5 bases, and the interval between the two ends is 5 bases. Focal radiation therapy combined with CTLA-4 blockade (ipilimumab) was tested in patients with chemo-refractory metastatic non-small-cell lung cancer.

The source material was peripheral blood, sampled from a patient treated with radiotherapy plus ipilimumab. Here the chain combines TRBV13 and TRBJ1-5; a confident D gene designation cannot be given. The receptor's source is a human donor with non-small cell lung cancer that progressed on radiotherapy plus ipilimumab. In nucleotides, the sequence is TGTGCCAGCAGCTTAGGAACCTATCAGCCCCAGCATTTT. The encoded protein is CASSLGTYQPQHF.